The 20 T cell receptor beta chains below all came from one sample that was sequenced in a study of molecular identifiers for immune sequencing clone quantification. TCRdb re-derived calls from the PCR reads in MiXCR, one entry per CDR3 protein. The data hold approximately 320,000 distinct CDR3 sequences, with roughly 24% observed a single time. The sequencing sample was made of naive CD8+ T cells from blood, with Jurkat cell RNA spiked in. The subset was: FACS-sorted CD8+CD4-CCR7+CD45RA+ naive T cells. These receptor sequences come from a human donor in good health. Some libraries in this study had Jurkat cell RNA spiked in.

This clonotype was seen more than once but under ten times. The chain couples TRBV2 to TRBJ2-7; D is tentatively TRBD1 or TRBD2 (5 bases each). V was clipped by 5 bases and J by 5 bases, with 16 bases between them. In germline, CDR1 is SNHLY, CDR2 FYNNEI. The CDR3 runs to 14 residues. CDR3 sequence (DNA): TGTGCCAGCAGTCCCTCCGGGACGGCGAACGAGCAGTACTTC. It specifies CASSPSGTANEQYF.

This chain links TRBV10-3 with TRBJ2-7; D may be TRBD2 (5 bases). The V gene's germline CDR1 is ENHRY and CDR2 SYGVKD. The CDR3 sequence is 14 residues long. V lost 0 bases and J lost 3, with 9 bases in between. The CDR3 coding sequence is TGTGCCATCAGTGAGTCGAGAGGGAACTACGAGCAGTACTTC. Residues: CAISESRGNYEQYF.

This clonotype was detected only a few times. This chain joins TRBV14 and TRBJ1-6, with D uncertain. The germline V gene encodes CDR1 SGHDN and CDR2 FVKESK. V was clipped by 4 bases and J by 0 bases, with 13 bases between them. This CDR3 region has 17 residues. The CDR3 loop is CASSPIQASSYNSPLHF. The CDR3 DNA reads as TGTGCCAGCAGCCCTATCCAGGCGAGCTCCTATAATTCACCCCTCCACTTT.

On this clonotype: At one end the junction does not follow the germline gene, possibly because of a read error. The rearrangement uses TRBV5-3 and TRBJ2-7; tentative D call: TRBD2 (5 bases). TRBV5-3 is annotated as an ORF whose role is uncertain. The CDR3 sequence is 15 residues long. The CDR3 bases are TGTGCCAGCAGCTGGGCATTACTAGGGACCTACGAGCAGTACTTC. Amino acids: CASSWALLGTYEQYF.

This clonotype appeared many times. The rearrangement uses TRBV14 and TRBJ1-6; 8 positions match TRBD1. The CDR3 totals 15 residues. The V gene end was trimmed by 3 bases and the J gene end by 14 bases; junction bases not matched to a gene: 12. Germline CDR1 and CDR2: SGHDN and FVKESK. The CDR3 is CASSHPGQGVLTLHF. The CDR3 DNA is TGTGCCAGCAGCCACCCTGGACAGGGTGTATTAACCCTCCACTTT. The entire variable domain, with the rest obtained from reference TRBV14 and TRBJ1-6, is as follows: EAGVTQFPSHSVIEKGQTVTLRCDPISGHDNLYWYRRVMGKEIKFLLHFVKESKQDESGMPNNRFLAERTGGTYSTLKVQPAELEDSGVYFCASSHPGQGVLTLHFGNGTRLTVT.

The rearrangement links TRBV18 to TRBJ2-2; D may correspond to TRBD1 or TRBD2 (5 bases each). V was trimmed by 5 bases and J by 3 bases, leaving 10 bases between them. This CDR3 is 14 amino acids long. Germline-derived CDR1 and CDR2 are KGHSH and LQKENI. The CDR3 coding sequence is TGTGCCAGCTCAACGGGACCTGACACCGGGGAGCTGTTTTTT. It is translated as CASSTGPDTGELFF.

The chain joins TRBV14 to TRBJ2-3, with 10 nucleotides matching TRBD2. CDR1 SGHDN and CDR2 FVKESK come from the germline V gene. Germline trimming cut 2 bases from V and 6 bases from J; bases unmatched to any gene: 8. This CDR3 region has 16 residues. CDR3 sequence reads: CASSQLAGERGDTQYF. DNA of the CDR3: TGTGCCAGCAGCCAACTAGCGGGAGAGCGGGGGGATACGCAGTATTTT.

For this clonotype: The CDR3 ends on some other residue instead of the conserved phenylalanine or tryptophan, so this is likely a read error. No DNA is shown, since the ends of the CDR3 on it are uncertain; the CDR3 is the one TCRdb lists. CDR3 sequence: CATSAPRAG. The rearrangement joins TRBV24-1 to TRBJ2-5; the DNA was not used to check the table's D call, TRBD2. The CDR3 is 9 amino acids long, termini counted. Germline assignment: CDR1 KGHDR and CDR2 SFDVKD.

As for this clonotype: This likely comes from a read error, as the CDR3 has no conserved phenylalanine or tryptophan at its end. V and J are TRBV5-6 and TRBJ2-7, with a tentative D call TRBD2 (5 bases). V was pared by 0 bases and J by 3 bases, with 13 bases between. The CDR3 consists of 15 residues. The germline V gene encodes CDR1 SGHDT and CDR2 YYEEEE. CDR3 in amino acids: CASSLGGLLLYEQYL. For the CDR3, the DNA is TGTGCCAGCAGCTTGGGTGGACTTCTCCTCTACGAGCAGTACCTC.

As to this clonotype: At one end the junction does not follow the germline gene, possibly because of a read error. V usage is TRBV27 and J usage is TRBJ2-7; perhaps TRBD1 as D (6 bases). The CDR3 length is 14 residues. The germline V gene has CDR1 MNHEY and CDR2 SMNVEV (reference sequence). The CDR3 sequence: CASSSHRESYEQHF. In DNA, the CDR3 is TGTGCCAGCAGCTCCCACAGGGAGTCCTACGAGCAGCACTTC.

CDR3 amino acids: CASSQDRVGYSYNEQFF. The CDR3 DNA follows: TGCGCCAGCAGCCAAGATAGGGTCGGCTACTCCTACAATGAGCAGTTCTTC. The genes are TRBV4-3 and TRBJ2-1; D not certain. Germline values: CDR1 LGHNA, CDR2 YSLEER. Trimming removed 0 bases from V and 0 bases from J, with 12 bases in between. The CDR3 loop spans 17 amino acids.

Points on this clonotype: One junction end does not reproduce the germline sequence, and a read error may be involved. J is TRBJ2-7 and V is TRBV5-6; no clear D. This CDR3 region has 16 residues. CDR1 is SGHDT and CDR2 is YYEEEE in the germline V gene. CDR3 sequence reads: CASRPRKEYPTYEQSF. In DNA form, the CDR3 reads TGTGCCAGCAGACCGAGGAAGGAATATCCTACCTACGAGCAGAGCTTC. Supplemented by reference TRBV5-6 and TRBJ2-7, the full variable domain reads DAGVTQSPTHLIKTRGQQVTLRCSPKSGHDTVSWYQQALGQGPQFIFQYYEEEERQRGNFPDRFSGHQFPNYSSELNVNALLLGDSALYLCASRPRKEYPTYEQSFGPGTRLTVT.

Note on this clonotype: This may stem from a read error, because a much larger clone lies one nucleotide away. The chain is built from TRBV6-5 and TRBJ2-5; a possible D gene is TRBD1 (5 bases). The CDR3 is 13 amino acids. Trimming left V 4 bases short and J 5 bases short, with 11 bases between. The germline CDR1 and CDR2 sequences are MNHEY and SVGAGI. This chain's CDR3 is CASSSGNLETQYF. The CDR3 DNA follows: TGTGCCAGCAGTTCAGGGAATCTGGAGACCCAGTACTTC.

CDR3 loop: CASSYTGVDTGELFF. The CDR3 nucleotides read TGTGCCAGCAGTTATACAGGGGTCGACACCGGGGAGCTGTTTTTT. This chain joins TRBV6-2 or TRBV6-3 and TRBJ2-2; 7 bases are shared with TRBD1. CDR3 length: 15 residues. From germline, CDR1 is MNHEY and CDR2 SVGEGT. V lost 3 bases and J lost 3; bases outside the gene matches: 4.

There are a few counts of this clonotype. The chain recombines TRBV9 with TRBJ1-1, with D perhaps matching TRBD1 (6 bases). V lost 4 bases and J 7 bases, leaving 17 bases between the germline ends. The V gene's germline CDR1 is SGDLS and CDR2 YYNGEE. This CDR3 spans 14 amino acids. CDR3 loop: CASSSSSGQFEAFF. The CDR3, as DNA: TGTGCCAGCAGCTCCAGTAGTGGACAGTTTGAAGCTTTCTTT.

In its sample, this clonotype was seen a few times. A much larger clone lies a single base off, so this may be a read error. The chain is built from TRBV6-5 and TRBJ1-1, with TRBD1 as a possible D gene (6 bases). The CDR3 contains 14 residues. Per the germline V gene, CDR1 is MNHEY and CDR2 is SVGAGI. CDR3 nucleotide sequence: TGTGTCAGCAGTGCCGGACAGATGAACACTGAAGCTTTCTTT. As protein: CVSSAGQMNTEAFF.

The CDR3 DNA reads TGCGCCAGCAGCGCCGGCAGACCTAGCACAGATACGCAGTATTTT. Amino acids: CASSAGRPSTDTQYF. The chain combines TRBV5-1 with TRBJ2-3; D gene unclear. In germline, CDR1 is SGHRS, CDR2 YFSETQ. The ends were cut back, 4 bases at V and 0 bases at J, with 12 bases in the middle. The CDR3 spans 15 residues.

This clonotype was observed a few times. The V gene is TRBV12-5, the J gene TRBJ2-2, with 9 bases that match TRBD1. Germline trimming cut 4 bases from V and 7 bases from J; bases unmatched to any gene: 7. The CDR3 totals 15 residues. The germline gives CDR1 LGHNT, CDR2 FRNRAP. The CDR3 coding sequence is TGTGCTAGTGGTTCCCTACAGGGGGCCGGCGGGGAGCTGTTTTTT. Its translation: CASGSLQGAGGELFF.

This clonotype came up many times. The genes are TRBV19 and TRBJ2-3; 7 bases agree with TRBD2. This CDR3 has 16 amino acids. V gave up 4 bases and J gave up 2 bases; unmatched junction bases: 9. The germline V gene encodes CDR1 LNHDA and CDR2 SQIVND (reference sequence). In nucleotides, the CDR3 is TGTGCCAGTAGTAAGGGGAGTAGGGACTACACAGATACGCAGTATTTT. Amino acids: CASSKGSRDYTDTQYF.

The rearrangement joins TRBV6-2 or TRBV6-3 to TRBJ2-5; D gene unclear. The CDR3 has 14 residues. Germline V gene lookup returns CDR1 MNHEY and CDR2 SVGEGT. V was clipped by 7 bases and J by 2 bases, with 14 bases between them. The CDR3 DNA reads as TGTGCCAGCACCTCCGGAGATCCGCAAGAGACCCAGTACTTC. Amino acids: CASTSGDPQETQYF.